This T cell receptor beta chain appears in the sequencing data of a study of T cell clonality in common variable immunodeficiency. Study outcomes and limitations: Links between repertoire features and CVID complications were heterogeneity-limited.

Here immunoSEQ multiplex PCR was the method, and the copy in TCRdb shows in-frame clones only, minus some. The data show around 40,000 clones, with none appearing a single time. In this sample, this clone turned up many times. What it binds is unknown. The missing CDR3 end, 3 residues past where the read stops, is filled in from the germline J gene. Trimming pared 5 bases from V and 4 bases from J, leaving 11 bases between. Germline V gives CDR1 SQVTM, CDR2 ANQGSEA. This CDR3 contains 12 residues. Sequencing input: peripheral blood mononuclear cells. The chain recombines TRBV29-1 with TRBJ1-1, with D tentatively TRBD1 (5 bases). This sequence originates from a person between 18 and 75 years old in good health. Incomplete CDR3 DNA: TGCAGCGTTTCAGGGTCGTCCACTGAA. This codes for CSVSGSSTE. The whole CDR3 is CSVSGSSTEAFF.